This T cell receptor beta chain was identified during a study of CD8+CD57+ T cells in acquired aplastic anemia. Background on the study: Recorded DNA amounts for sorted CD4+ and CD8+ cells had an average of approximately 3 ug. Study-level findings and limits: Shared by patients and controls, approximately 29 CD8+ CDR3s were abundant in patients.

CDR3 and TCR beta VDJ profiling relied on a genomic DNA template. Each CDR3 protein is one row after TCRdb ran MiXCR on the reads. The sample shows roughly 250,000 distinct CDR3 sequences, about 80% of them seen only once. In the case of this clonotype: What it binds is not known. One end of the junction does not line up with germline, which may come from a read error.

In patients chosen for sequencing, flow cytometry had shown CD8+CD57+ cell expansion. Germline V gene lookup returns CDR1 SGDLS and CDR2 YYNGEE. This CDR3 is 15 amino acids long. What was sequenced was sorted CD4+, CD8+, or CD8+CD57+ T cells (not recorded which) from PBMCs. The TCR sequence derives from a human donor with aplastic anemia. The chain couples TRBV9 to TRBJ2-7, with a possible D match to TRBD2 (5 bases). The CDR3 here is CASSVVVDFSYEQYF. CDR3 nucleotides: TGCGCCAGCAGCGTAGTCGTGGACTTTTCCTACGAGCAGTACTTC.